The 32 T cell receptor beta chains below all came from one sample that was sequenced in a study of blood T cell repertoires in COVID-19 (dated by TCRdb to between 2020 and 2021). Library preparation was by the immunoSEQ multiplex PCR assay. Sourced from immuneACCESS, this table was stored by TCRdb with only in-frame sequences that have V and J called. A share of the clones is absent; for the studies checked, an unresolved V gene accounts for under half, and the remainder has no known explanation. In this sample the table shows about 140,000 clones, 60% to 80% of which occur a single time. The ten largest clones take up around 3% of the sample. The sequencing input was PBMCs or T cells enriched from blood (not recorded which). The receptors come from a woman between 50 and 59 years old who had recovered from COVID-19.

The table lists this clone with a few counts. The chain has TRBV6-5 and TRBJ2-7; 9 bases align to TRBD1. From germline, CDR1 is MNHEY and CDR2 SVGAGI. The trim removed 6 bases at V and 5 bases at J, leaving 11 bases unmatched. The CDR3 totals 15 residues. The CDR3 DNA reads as TGTGCCAGCAGCCAGGCCGGGACAGGGTTCGACGAGCAGTACTTC. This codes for CASSQAGTGFDEQYF.

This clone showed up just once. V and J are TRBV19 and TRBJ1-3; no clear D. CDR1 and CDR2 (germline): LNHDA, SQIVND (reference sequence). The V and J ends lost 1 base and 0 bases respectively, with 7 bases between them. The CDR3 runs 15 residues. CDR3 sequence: CASSIAVGSGNTIYF. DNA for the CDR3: TGTGCCAGTAGTATAGCAGTTGGCTCTGGAAACACCATATATTTT. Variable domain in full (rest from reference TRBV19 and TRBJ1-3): DGGITQSPKYLFRKEGQNVTLSCEQNLNHDAMYWYRQDPGQGLRLIYYSQIVNDFQKGDIAEGYSVSREKKESFPLTVTSAQKNPTAFYLCASSIAVGSGNTIYFGEGSWLTVV.

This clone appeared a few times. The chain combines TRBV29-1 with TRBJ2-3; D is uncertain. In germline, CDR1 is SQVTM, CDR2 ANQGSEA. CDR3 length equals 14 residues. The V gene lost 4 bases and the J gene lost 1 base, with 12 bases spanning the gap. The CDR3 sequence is CSVGPPGRTDTQYF. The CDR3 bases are TGCAGCGTTGGGCCGCCAGGTCGCACAGATACGCAGTATTTT.

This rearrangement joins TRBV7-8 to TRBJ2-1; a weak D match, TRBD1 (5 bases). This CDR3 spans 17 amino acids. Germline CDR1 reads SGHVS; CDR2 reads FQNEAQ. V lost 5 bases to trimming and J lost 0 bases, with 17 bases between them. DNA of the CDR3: TGTGCCAGCAGCCCAGGAACAGGTTACAGCTCCTACAATGAGCAGTTCTTC. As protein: CASSPGTGYSSYNEQFF.

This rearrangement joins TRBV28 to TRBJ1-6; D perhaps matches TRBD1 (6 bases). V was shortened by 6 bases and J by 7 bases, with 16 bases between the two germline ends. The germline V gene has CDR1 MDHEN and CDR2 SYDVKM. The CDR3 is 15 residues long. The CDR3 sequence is CASSGTRALNSPLHF. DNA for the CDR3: TGTGCCAGCAGCGGGACAAGGGCTCTAAATTCACCCCTCCACTTT. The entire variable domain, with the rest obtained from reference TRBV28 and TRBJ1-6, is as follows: DVKVTQSSRYLVKRTGEKVFLECVQDMDHENMFWYRQDPGLGLRLIYFSYDVKMKEKGDIPEGYSVSREKKERFSLILESASTNQTSMYLCASSGTRALNSPLHFGNGTRLTVT.

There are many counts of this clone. DNA for the CDR3: TGTGCCAGCAGCCCACGGGACAGGACTTTGAATGGCTACACCTTC. Protein sequence: CASSPRDRTLNGYTF. This rearrangement joins TRBV11-3 to TRBJ1-2; 8 nucleotides match TRBD1. CDR3 length: 15 amino acids. In germline, CDR1 is SGHNT, CDR2 YENEEA. Germline trimming cut 5 bases from V and 6 bases from J; bases unmatched to any gene: 11.

The CDR3 is CASSLPSGVDYGYTF. The DNA of the CDR3 is TGTGCCAGCAGCTTGCCCTCAGGGGTAGACTATGGCTACACCTTC. The J gene is TRBJ1-2, the V gene TRBV5-4, with TRBD1 as a possible D gene (6 bases). With 1 base removed from V and 3 bases from J, the gap between germline ends came to 13 bases. The CDR3 length is 15 residues. Germline CDR1 is SGHNT and CDR2 is YYREEE (reference sequence).

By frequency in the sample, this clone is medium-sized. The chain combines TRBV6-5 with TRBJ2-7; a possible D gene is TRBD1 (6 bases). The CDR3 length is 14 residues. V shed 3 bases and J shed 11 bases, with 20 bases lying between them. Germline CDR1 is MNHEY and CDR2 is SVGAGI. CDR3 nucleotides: TGTGCCAGCAGTTATAAGGGGGACACACTTGTAGAGTACTTC. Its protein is CASSYKGDTLVEYF.

The CDR3, as DNA: TGTGCCAGCAGCTTAGATCCGGGACAGAATTCACCCCTCCACTTT. Its protein product is CASSLDPGQNSPLHF. The chain combines TRBV11-2 with TRBJ1-6, with TRBD1 matching over 7 bases. This CDR3 is 15 amino acids long. Germline CDR1 is SGHAT and CDR2 is FQNNGV. After removal of 0 bases from V and 7 bases from J, the junction contained 3 bases not matched to a gene.

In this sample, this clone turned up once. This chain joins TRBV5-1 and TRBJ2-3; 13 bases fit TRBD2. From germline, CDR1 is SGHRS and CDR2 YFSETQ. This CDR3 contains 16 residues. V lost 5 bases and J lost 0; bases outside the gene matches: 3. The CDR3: CASSGLAGDSTDTQYF. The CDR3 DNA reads TGCGCCAGCAGTGGACTAGCGGGGGACAGCACAGATACGCAGTATTTT.

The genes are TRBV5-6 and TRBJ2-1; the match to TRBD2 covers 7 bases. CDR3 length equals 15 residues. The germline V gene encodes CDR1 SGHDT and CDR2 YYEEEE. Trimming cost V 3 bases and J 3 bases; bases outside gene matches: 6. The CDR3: CASSSPGLNYNEQFF. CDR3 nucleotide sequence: TGTGCCAGCAGCTCGCCGGGACTAAACTACAATGAGCAGTTCTTC.

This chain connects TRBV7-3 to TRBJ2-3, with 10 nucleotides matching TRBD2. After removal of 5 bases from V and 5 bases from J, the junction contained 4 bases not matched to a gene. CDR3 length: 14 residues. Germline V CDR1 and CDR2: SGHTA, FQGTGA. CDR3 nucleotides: TGTGCCAGCAGCCTAGCGGGGGAGGTAGATACGCAGTATTTT. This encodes CASSLAGEVDTQYF.

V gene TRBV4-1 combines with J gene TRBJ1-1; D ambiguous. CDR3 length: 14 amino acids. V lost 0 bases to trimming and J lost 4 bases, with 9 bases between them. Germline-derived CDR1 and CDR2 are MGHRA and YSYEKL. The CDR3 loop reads CASSQDLGLTEAFF. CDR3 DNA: TGCGCCAGCAGCCAAGATTTGGGCCTCACTGAAGCTTTCTTT.

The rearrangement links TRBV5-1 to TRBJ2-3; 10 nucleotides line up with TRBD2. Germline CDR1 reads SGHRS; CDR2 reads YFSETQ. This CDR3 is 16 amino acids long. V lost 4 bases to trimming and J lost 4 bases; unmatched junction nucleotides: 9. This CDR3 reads CASSTASGSGPDTQYF. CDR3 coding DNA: TGCGCCAGCAGCACTGCTAGCGGGAGTGGCCCAGATACGCAGTATTTT.

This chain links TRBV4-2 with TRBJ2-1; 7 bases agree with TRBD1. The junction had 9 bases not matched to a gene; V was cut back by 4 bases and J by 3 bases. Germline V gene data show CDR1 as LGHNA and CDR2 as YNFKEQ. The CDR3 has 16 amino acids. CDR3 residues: CASSPLRGISYNEQFF. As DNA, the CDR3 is TGTGCCAGCAGCCCCCTCAGGGGGATTAGCTACAATGAGCAGTTCTTC.

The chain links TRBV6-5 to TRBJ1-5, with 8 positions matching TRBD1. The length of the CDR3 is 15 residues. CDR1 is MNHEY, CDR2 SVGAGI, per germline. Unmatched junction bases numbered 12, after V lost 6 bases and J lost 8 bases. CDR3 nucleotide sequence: TGTGCCAGCAGCAACTCAGGGGGCGTAGGAAAGCCCCAGCATTTT. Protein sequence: CASSNSGGVGKPQHF.

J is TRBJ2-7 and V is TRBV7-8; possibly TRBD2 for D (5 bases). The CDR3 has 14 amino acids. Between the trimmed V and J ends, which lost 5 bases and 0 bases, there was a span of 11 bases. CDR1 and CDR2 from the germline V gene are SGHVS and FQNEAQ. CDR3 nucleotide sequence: TGTGCCAGCAGCCCCGGACTGGTCTCCTACGAGCAGTACTTC. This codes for CASSPGLVSYEQYF.

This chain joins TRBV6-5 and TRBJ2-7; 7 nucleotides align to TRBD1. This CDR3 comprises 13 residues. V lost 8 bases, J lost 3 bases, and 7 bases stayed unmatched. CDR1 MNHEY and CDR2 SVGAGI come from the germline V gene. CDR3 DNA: TGTGCCAGCCTGGTAGGGGGCTTCTACGAGCAGTACTTC. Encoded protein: CASLVGGFYEQYF.

CDR3 sequence (DNA): TGTGCCAGTAGTATAAGCAATCAAGAGACCCAGTACTTC. It codes for CASSISNQETQYF. This chain uses TRBV19 with TRBJ2-5; D is uncertain. The CDR3 sequence is 13 residues long. Germline values: CDR1 LNHDA, CDR2 SQIVND (reference sequence). Between the trimmed V and J ends, which lost 2 bases and 2 bases, there was a span of 6 bases.

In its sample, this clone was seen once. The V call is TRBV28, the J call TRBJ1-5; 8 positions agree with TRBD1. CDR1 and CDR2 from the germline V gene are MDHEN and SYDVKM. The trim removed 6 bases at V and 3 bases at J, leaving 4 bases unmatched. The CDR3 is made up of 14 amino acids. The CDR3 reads CASRGQVHNQPQHF. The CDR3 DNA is TGTGCCAGCAGGGGACAGGTCCACAATCAGCCCCAGCATTTT.

The chain's CDR3 is CASSVSGRGNTGELFF. The CDR3 DNA follows: TGTGCCAGCAGCGTCTCGGGCAGGGGCAACACCGGGGAGCTGTTTTTT. The chain carries TRBV9 and TRBJ2-2, with TRBD1 as a possible D gene (6 bases). V lost 2 bases to trimming and J lost 2 bases, with 13 bases between them. This CDR3 is built from 16 residues. Germline V CDR1 and CDR2: SGDLS, YYNGEE.

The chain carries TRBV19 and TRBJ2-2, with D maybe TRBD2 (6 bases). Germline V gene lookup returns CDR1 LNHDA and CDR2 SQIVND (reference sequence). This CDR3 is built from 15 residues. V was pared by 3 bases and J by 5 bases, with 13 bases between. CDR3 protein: CASSIQQGGTGELFF. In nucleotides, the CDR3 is TGTGCCAGTAGTATCCAGCAGGGAGGAACCGGGGAGCTGTTTTTT.

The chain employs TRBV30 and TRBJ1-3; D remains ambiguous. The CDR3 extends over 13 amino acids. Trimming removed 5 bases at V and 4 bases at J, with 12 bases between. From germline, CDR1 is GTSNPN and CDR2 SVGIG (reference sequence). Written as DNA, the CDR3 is TGTGCCTGGCAGCAGGATTGGGGAAACACCATATATTTT. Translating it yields CAWQQDWGNTIYF.

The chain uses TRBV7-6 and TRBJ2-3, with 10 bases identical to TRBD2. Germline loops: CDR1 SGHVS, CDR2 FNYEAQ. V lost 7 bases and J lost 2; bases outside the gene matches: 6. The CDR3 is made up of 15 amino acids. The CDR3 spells CASNQLAGPTDTQYF. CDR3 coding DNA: TGTGCCAGCAACCAACTAGCGGGACCCACAGATACGCAGTATTTT.

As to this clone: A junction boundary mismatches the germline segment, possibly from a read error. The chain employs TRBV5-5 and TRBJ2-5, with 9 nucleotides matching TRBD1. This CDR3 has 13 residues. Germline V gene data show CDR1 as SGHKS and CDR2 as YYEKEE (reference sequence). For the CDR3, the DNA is TGTGCCAGCACCTTGGGACAGGGAGAGACCCAGTACTTC. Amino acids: CASTLGQGETQYF.

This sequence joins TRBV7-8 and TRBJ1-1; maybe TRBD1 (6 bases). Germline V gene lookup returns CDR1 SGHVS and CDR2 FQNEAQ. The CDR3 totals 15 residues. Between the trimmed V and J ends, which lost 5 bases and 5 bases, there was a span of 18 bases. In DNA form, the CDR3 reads TGTGCCAGCAGCCCAGTTAAACAGGGTAGGACTGAAGCTTTCTTT. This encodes CASSPVKQGRTEAFF.

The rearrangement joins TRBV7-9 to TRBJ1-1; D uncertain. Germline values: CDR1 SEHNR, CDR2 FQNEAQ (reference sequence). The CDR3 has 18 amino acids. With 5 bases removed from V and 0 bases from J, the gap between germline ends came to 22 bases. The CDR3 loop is CASSPRRNQMRMNTEAFF. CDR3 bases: TGTGCCAGCAGCCCCCGGAGGAACCAGATGCGAATGAACACTGAAGCTTTCTTT.

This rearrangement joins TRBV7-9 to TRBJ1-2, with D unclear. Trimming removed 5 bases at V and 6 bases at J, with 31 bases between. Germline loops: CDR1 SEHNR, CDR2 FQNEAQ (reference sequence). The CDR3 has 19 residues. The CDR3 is CASSATTDNRPTLNDGYTF. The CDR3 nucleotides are TGTGCCAGCAGCGCAACCACCGACAACAGACCCACCCTGAATGATGGCTACACCTTC. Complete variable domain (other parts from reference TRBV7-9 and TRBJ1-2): DTGVSQNPRHKITKRGQNVTFRCDPISEHNRLYWYRQTLGQGPEFLTYFQNEAQLEKSRLLSDRFSAERPKGSFSTLEIQRTEQGDSAMYLCASSATTDNRPTLNDGYTFGSGTRLTVV.

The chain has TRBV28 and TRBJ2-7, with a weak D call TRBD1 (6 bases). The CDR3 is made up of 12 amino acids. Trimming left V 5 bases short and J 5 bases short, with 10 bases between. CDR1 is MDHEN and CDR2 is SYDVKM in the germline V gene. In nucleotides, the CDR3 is TGTGCCAGCAGTGGACAGTTCCACGAGCAGTACTTC. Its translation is CASSGQFHEQYF.

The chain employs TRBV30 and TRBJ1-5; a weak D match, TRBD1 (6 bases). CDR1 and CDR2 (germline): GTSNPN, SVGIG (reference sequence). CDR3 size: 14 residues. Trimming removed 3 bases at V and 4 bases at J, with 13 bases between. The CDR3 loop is CAWRPRQVNQPQHF. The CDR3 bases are TGTGCCTGGAGGCCGAGACAGGTTAATCAGCCCCAGCATTTT.

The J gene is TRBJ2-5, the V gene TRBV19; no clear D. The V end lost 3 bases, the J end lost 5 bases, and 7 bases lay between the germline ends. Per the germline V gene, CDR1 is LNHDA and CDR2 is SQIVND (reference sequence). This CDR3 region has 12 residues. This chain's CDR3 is CASSMRAETQYF. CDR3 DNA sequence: TGTGCCAGTAGTATGCGCGCGGAGACCCAGTACTTC.

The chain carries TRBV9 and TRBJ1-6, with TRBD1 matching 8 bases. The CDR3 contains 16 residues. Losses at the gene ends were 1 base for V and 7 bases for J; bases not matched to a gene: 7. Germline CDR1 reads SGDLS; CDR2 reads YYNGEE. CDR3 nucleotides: TGTGCCAGCAGCGTAACCACAGGGGGTGGAAATTCACCCCTCCACTTT. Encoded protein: CASSVTTGGGNSPLHF.